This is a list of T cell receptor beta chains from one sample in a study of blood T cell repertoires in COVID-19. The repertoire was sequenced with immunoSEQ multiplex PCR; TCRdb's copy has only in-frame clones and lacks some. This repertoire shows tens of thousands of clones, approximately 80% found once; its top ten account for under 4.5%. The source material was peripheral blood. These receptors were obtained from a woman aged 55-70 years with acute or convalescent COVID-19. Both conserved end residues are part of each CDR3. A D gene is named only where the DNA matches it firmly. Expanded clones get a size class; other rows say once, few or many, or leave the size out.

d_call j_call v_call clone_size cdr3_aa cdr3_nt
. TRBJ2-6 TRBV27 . CASRPGERSGANVLTF TGTGCCAGCAGGCCGGGTGAGCGCTCTGGGGCCAACGTCCTGACTTTC
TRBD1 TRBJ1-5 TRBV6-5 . CASSYSDRVDQPQHF TGTGCCAGCAGTTACTCGGACAGGGTGGACCAGCCCCAGCATTTT
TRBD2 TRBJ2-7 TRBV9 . CASSAQPGLASTEQYF TGTGCCAGCAGCGCTCAGCCGGGACTAGCATCTACCGAGCAGTACTTC
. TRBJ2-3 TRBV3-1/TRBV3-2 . CASSQPTSTDTQYF TGTGCCAGCAGCCAACCTACTAGCACAGATACGCAGTATTTT
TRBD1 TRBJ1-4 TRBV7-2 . CASSPGGRGRDEKLFF TGTGCCAGCAGCCCTGGGGGCAGGGGGCGCGATGAAAAACTGTTTTTT
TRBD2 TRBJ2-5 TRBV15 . CATSRDRTSGEVQYF TGTGCCACCAGCAGAGATAGAACTAGCGGGGAGGTCCAGTACTTC
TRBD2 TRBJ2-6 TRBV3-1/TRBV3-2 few CASSHHLGLAGGGSSGANVLTF TGTGCCAGCAGCCACCACCTGGGACTAGCGGGAGGGGGAAGCTCTGGGGCCAACGTCCTGACTTTC
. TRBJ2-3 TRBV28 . CASDDSTDTQYF TGTGCCAGTGACGACTCCACAGATACGCAGTATTTT
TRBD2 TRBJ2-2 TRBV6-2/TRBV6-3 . CASSGGLAGAKDTGELFF TGTGCCAGCAGTGGGGGACTAGCGGGAGCTAAGGACACCGGGGAGCTGTTTTTT
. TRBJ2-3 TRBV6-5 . CASSYGPTSSADTQYF TGTGCCAGCAGTTACGGGCCGACTAGTTCAGCAGATACGCAGTATTTT
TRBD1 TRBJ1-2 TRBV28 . CASSLAGGVYGYTF TGTGCCAGCAGTTTGGCAGGGGGCGTCTATGGCTACACCTTC
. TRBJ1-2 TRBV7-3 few CASSSQGGGNYGYTF TGTGCCAGCAGCTCTCAGGGAGGTGGTAACTATGGCTACACCTTC
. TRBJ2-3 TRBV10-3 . CAISISTDTQYF TGTGCCATCAGCATTAGCACAGATACGCAGTATTTT
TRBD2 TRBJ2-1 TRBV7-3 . CASSPQGLAGYNEQFF TGTGCCAGCAGCCCCCAGGGACTAGCGGGATACAATGAGCAGTTCTTC
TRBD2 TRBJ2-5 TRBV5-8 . CASSPLGLAAQETQYF TGTGCCAGCAGCCCACTGGGACTAGCGGCTCAAGAGACCCAGTACTTC
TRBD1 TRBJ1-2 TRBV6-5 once CASSTGTGRNGYTF TGTGCCAGCAGTACCGGGACAGGCAGGAATGGCTACACCTTC
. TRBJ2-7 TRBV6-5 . CASSYSGGETYEQYF TGTGCCAGCAGTTACTCGGGGGGAGAAACCTACGAGCAGTACTTC
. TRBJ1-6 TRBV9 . CASSVEATYSPLHF TGTGCCAGCAGCGTAGAGGCGACATACTCACCCCTCCACTTT
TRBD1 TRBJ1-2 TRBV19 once CASQAGQGFDGYTF TGTGCCAGTCAGGCGGGACAGGGGTTTGATGGCTACACCTTC
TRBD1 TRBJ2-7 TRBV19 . CASSPGQGSSYEQYF TGTGCCAGTAGTCCTGGACAGGGGAGCTCCTACGAGCAGTACTTC
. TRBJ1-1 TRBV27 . CASTPKGGRMNTEAFF TGTGCCAGCACCCCCAAAGGAGGCAGGATGAACACTGAAGCTTTCTTT
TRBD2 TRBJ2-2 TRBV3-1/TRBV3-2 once CASSQDPSGGAGELFF TGTGCCAGCAGCCAAGATCCTAGCGGGGGAGCCGGGGAGCTGTTTTTT
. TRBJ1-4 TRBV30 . CAWNRGGNEKLFF TGTGCCTGGAATAGGGGTGGGAATGAAAAACTGTTTTTT
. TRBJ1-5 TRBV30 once CAWSVSGNQPQHF TGTGCCTGGAGTGTATCCGGCAATCAGCCCCAGCATTTT
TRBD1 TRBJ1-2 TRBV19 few CASSPEFFRDRTF TGTGCCAGTAGTCCTGAATTCTTCAGGGACAGGACCTTC
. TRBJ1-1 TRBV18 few CASSGGVRDTEAFF TGTGCCAGCTCAGGGGGGGTCCGGGACACTGAAGCTTTCTTT
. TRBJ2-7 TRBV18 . CASSPRAGNEQYF TGTGCCAGCTCACCCCGGGCGGGCAACGAGCAGTACTTC
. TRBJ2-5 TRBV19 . CASSINDRWETQYF TGTGCCAGTAGTATTAACGACAGGTGGGAGACCCAGTACTTC
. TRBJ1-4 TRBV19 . CASSETGTSNEKLFF TGTGCCAGTAGCGAGACCGGGACAAGTAATGAAAAACTGTTTTTT
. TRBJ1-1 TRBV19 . CASSEQYGNTEAFF TGTGCCAGTAGTGAACAATATGGGAACACTGAAGCTTTCTTT
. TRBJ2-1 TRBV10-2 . CASSEYLTGGDSYNEQFF TGCGCCAGCAGTGAGTATCTGACAGGCGGAGATTCCTACAATGAGCAGTTCTTC
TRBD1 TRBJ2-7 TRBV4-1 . CASSQGTRGPYEQYF TGCGCCAGCAGCCAAGGTACCAGGGGGCCCTACGAGCAGTACTTC
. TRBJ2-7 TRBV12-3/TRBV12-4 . CASSRVSYEQYF TGTGCCAGCAGCCGAGTTTCCTACGAGCAGTACTTC
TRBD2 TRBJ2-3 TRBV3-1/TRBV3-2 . CASSQTLAGQFTDTQYF TGTGCCAGCAGCCAAACACTAGCGGGGCAATTCACAGATACGCAGTATTTT
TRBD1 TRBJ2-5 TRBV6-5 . CASLDRALGETQYF TGTGCCAGCCTGGACAGGGCCCTCGGAGAGACCCAGTACTTC
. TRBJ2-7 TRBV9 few CASSEGQGFSYEQYF TGTGCCAGCAGCGAGGGGCAGGGTTTCTCCTACGAGCAGTACTTC
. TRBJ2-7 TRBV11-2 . CASSKGGDEQYF TGTGCCAGCAGCAAAGGAGGGGACGAGCAGTACTTC
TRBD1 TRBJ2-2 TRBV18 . CASSPGQAKHGELFF TGTGCCAGCTCACCGGGACAGGCGAAACACGGGGAGCTGTTTTTT
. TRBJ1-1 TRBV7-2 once CASRPRQEIARAFF TGTGCCAGCAGACCTAGACAGGAGATAGCGAGGGCTTTCTTT
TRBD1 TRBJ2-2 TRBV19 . CATRVTGEAGELFF TGTGCCACCCGAGTGACAGGGGAGGCCGGGGAGCTGTTTTTT
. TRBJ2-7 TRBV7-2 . CASSLAAEQYF TGTGCCAGCAGCTTAGCAGCCGAGCAGTACTTC
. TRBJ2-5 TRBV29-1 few CSVARGGGQETQYF TGCAGCGTAGCACGCGGGGGCGGCCAAGAGACCCAGTACTTC